This TCR beta chain appears in the sequencing data of a study of blood T cell repertoires in COVID-19 (dated by TCRdb to about 2020). A note on the overall study: Samples covering the acute and convalescent phases of COVID-19 were provided by collaborators in the United States, Italy and Spain. The prospective study material was composed of cDNA or gDNA derived from T cells, B-cell-depleted T cells, or PBMCs. The repertoires were released in a freely available public database meant as a resource for research on the immune response to SARS-CoV-2. HLA class I and class II types, where available, came from metadata supplied by the sample provider rather than from assay-based typing. Deeply sampled blood TCRbeta repertoires from subjects exposed to, actively infected with, or recovered from COVID-19 were included in the dataset. Nearly every sample came with metadata listing a de-identified subject ID, COVID-19 status, age in years and sex. Samples were obtained from the ongoing ImmuneRACE study (first 160 participants) and from 1,254 subjects provided by 6 global collaborators. Study-level results and caveats: The amount of clinical and demographic metadata varied by source and participant and was provided uncurated.

The germline V gene yields MRHNA for CDR1 and SNTAGT for CDR2. The junction shows trimming of 10 bases on V and 1 base on J, and the gene matches do not reach 11 bases of it. Including cysteine and phenylalanine, the CDR3 has 15 amino acids. Just the 45-base CDR3 DNA is kept, in frame starting at base 1. The collaborating institutions used their own protocols to collect whole blood in K2EDTA tubes. Collaborator samples were shipped for TCRbeta analysis as frozen whole blood, isolated PBMCs, or DNA extracted from either sample type. As regards this clone: Its binding antigen is unknown. Qualities for individual bases were not recorded, and no much larger clone is one base off.

TCRbeta CDR3 regions were amplified from genomic DNA using the immunoSEQ Assay, a bias-controlled multiplex PCR. The source study handled its data this way. Within the assay, amplification of reference gene primers was used to estimate how many nucleated cells each sample contained. To quantify the absolute abundance of each unique TCRbeta CDR3 rearrangement, sequence reads were collapsed and filtered. For each sample, productive Simpson clonality was calculated as the square root of Simpson's diversity index across productive rearrangements. Sourced from immuneACCESS, this table was stored by TCRdb with only in-frame sequences that have V and J called. A share of the clones is absent; for the studies checked, an unresolved V gene accounts for under half, and the remainder has no known explanation. The DNA gave D and trimming, while V, J and clone size come from that table. Here the sample has about 210,000 clones; about 88% occur a single time. 4.5% to 5.5% of the sample rests with the top ten.

Material for sequencing was peripheral blood. The origin of this receptor is a woman aged 40 to 50 with acute or convalescent COVID-19. The rearranged segments are TRBV6-4 and TRBJ2-5, and 8 bases in between align with TRBD2. CDR3 loop: CATRLERGSQETQYF. The DNA is TGTGCCACCCGTTTGGAGCGGGGGTCCCAAGAGACCCAGTACTTC.